What follows are 29 T cell receptor beta chains derived from one specimen sequenced in a study of cytotoxic CD8 clonotypes in ibrutinib-treated CLL. Method: immunoSEQ multiplex PCR; TCRdb's copy keeps in-frame clones and lacks some. The sample has some 130,000 clones, roughly 88% seen once. The input for sequencing was PBMCs, taken after 24 months of ibrutinib treatment. The receptors derive from a human donor with chronic lymphocytic leukemia.

The gene calls are TRBV28 and TRBJ2-4; 8 bases map to TRBD1. Trimming took 5 bases from V and 2 from J; bases not matched to a gene: 2. Germline V gene data show CDR1 as MDHEN and CDR2 as SYDVKM. The CDR3 is 14 residues long. The CDR3 nucleotides are TGTGCCAGCAGTGGACAGGGTACCAAAAACATTCAGTACTTC. It encodes CASSGQGTKNIQYF.

The chain joins TRBV19 to TRBJ1-2; tentative D call: TRBD1 (6 bases). The germline gives CDR1 LNHDA, CDR2 SQIVND (reference sequence). The CDR3 covers 14 residues. Deletions cut 4 bases from V and 4 bases from J, with 13 bases between. CDR3 DNA: TGTGCCAGTAGTACATCCGGGACAATCTATGGCTACACCTTC. It specifies CASSTSGTIYGYTF.

This chain uses TRBV28 with TRBJ1-2; D perhaps matches TRBD1 (5 bases). With 4 bases removed from V and 4 bases from J, the gap between germline ends came to 7 bases. From germline, CDR1 is MDHEN and CDR2 SYDVKM. This CDR3 region has 12 residues. Here the CDR3 DNA reads TGTGCCAGCAGTTCAGGGTCCTATGGCTACACCTTC. This codes for CASSSGSYGYTF.

This clone occurred a few times. The chain is built from TRBV15 and TRBJ2-1; possibly TRBD2 for D (6 bases). CDR3 length: 15 residues. Trimming pared 2 bases from V and 6 bases from J, leaving 14 bases between. CDR1 LNHNV and CDR2 YYDKDF come from the germline V gene (reference sequence). The CDR3 sequence: CATSRSGRYTNEQFF. The CDR3 coding sequence is TGTGCCACCAGCAGAAGTGGGAGGTATACCAATGAGCAGTTCTTC.

The V and J genes are TRBV18 and TRBJ2-6; 7 bases fit TRBD1. Germline V gene data show CDR1 as KGHSH and CDR2 as LQKENI. Germline trimming cut 1 base from V and 4 bases from J; bases unmatched to any gene: 7. CDR3 size: 17 residues. CDR3 sequence reads: CASSPRQGPGGANVLTF. For the CDR3, the DNA is TGTGCCAGCTCACCACGACAGGGCCCTGGAGGGGCCAACGTCCTGACTTTC.

The chain recombines TRBV28 with TRBJ2-1; D might be TRBD1 or TRBD2, each matching 6 bases. The CDR3 is made up of 14 amino acids. CDR1 MDHEN and CDR2 SYDVKM come from the germline V gene. V was trimmed by 6 bases and J by 8 bases, leaving 17 bases between them. CDR3 bases: TGTGCCAGCAGCCTGGGGGGCTCCCGGGATGAGCAGTTCTTC. Protein: CASSLGGSRDEQFF. Based on the CDR3 plus reference TRBV28 and TRBJ2-1, the full variable domain is DVKVTQSSRYLVKRTGEKVFLECVQDMDHENMFWYRQDPGLGLRLIYFSYDVKMKEKGDIPEGYSVSREKKERFSLILESASTNQTSMYLCASSLGGSRDEQFFGPGTRLTVL.

The V gene is TRBV14, the J gene TRBJ2-1; D call uncertain. CDR3 length equals 16 residues. The germline V gene has CDR1 SGHDN and CDR2 FVKESK. Trimming took off 1 base at V and 4 bases at J, with 14 bases between the two ends. CDR3 loop: CASSQARVNPYNEQFF. CDR3 DNA sequence: TGTGCCAGCAGCCAAGCGCGTGTAAACCCTTACAATGAGCAGTTCTTC.

The chain is built from TRBV4-1 and TRBJ1-2; D call uncertain. From germline, CDR1 is MGHRA and CDR2 YSYEKL. V dropped 0 bases and J dropped 1 base, with 15 bases sitting between them. This CDR3 region has 17 residues. CDR3 DNA sequence: TGCGCCAGCAGCCAAGAGCCACCCACTCCTTTTAACTATGGCTACACCTTC. Protein product: CASSQEPPTPFNYGYTF.

The gene calls are TRBV5-4 and TRBJ2-1, with 8 bases identical to TRBD1. The CDR3 has 13 amino acids. The ends lost 4 bases at V and 6 bases at J; junction bases unmatched: 3. CDR1 is SGHNT, CDR2 YYREEE, per germline (reference sequence). CDR3 DNA sequence: TGTGCCAGCAGCCTGACAGGGGTCAATGAGCAGTTCTTC. Translating gives CASSLTGVNEQFF.

The chain combines TRBV28 with TRBJ2-7, with no clear D. V was pared by 5 bases and J by 0 bases, with 14 bases between. This CDR3 is built from 15 residues. The V gene's germline CDR1 is MDHEN and CDR2 SYDVKM. The CDR3 bases are TGTGCCAGCAGTGCCGGGTGGCCCTCCTCCTACGAGCAGTACTTC. Amino acids: CASSAGWPSSYEQYF.

This chain connects TRBV18 to TRBJ2-7, with D possibly matching TRBD2 (6 bases). V lost 6 bases, J lost 0 bases, and 15 bases lay in between. The germline gives CDR1 KGHSH, CDR2 LQKENI. The CDR3 runs to 15 residues. CDR3 in amino acids: CASSQAGFSSYEQYF. CDR3 sequence (DNA): TGTGCCAGCTCTCAAGCGGGTTTCAGCTCCTACGAGCAGTACTTC.

The CDR3 sequence is CASSQPGMANNEKLFF. Here the CDR3 DNA reads TGTGCCAGCAGCCAACCTGGTATGGCAAATAATGAAAAACTGTTTTTT. The chain combines TRBV4-2 with TRBJ1-4; D call uncertain. This CDR3 is built from 16 residues. Between the trimmed V and J ends, which lost 2 bases and 4 bases, there was a span of 14 bases. CDR1 and CDR2 (germline): LGHNA, YNFKEQ.

A note on this clone: This same CDR3 is encoded by further DNA sequences in the sample. The chain combines TRBV18 with TRBJ1-1; 9 positions match TRBD1. Germline V CDR1 and CDR2: KGHSH, LQKENI. The CDR3 has 13 residues. The trim removed 6 bases at V and 4 bases at J, leaving 3 bases unmatched. This chain's CDR3 is CASSPDRGTEAFF. As DNA, the CDR3 is TGTGCCAGCTCCCCGGACAGGGGCACTGAAGCTTTCTTT.

The V gene is TRBV10-3, the J gene TRBJ1-1, with D tentatively TRBD1 (6 bases). This CDR3 comprises 14 residues. Germline CDR1 is ENHRY and CDR2 is SYGVKD. Deletions cut 6 bases from V and 8 bases from J, with 19 bases between. The CDR3 region is CAIRSGLTGTEAFF. Written as DNA, the CDR3 is TGTGCCATCAGGTCGGGTCTAACAGGGACAGAAGCTTTCTTT.

Worth noting for this clone: The junction departs from the called germline gene at one end, perhaps through a read error. This chain links TRBV7-7 with TRBJ2-1, with no clear D. This CDR3 is built from 13 residues. Germline CDR1 reads SSHAT; CDR2 reads FNYEAQ (reference sequence). DNA of the CDR3: TGTGCTAGCAGCTTAGAGGCTGTTAATGAGCAGTTCTTC. Protein product: CASSLEAVNEQFF.

This chain uses TRBV9 with TRBJ1-2; D possibly corresponds to TRBD1 (6 bases). The CDR3 runs to 17 residues. CDR1 is SGDLS, CDR2 YYNGEE, per germline. Trimming pared 1 base from V and 4 bases from J, leaving 20 bases between. The CDR3 sequence: CASSVQGAGGRSYGYTF. The DNA of the CDR3 is TGTGCCAGCAGCGTACAGGGTGCGGGGGGGCGCTCCTATGGCTACACCTTC. Filled out from reference TRBV9 and TRBJ1-2, the complete variable domain reads DSGVTQTPKHLITATGQRVTLRCSPRSGDLSVYWYQQSLDQGLQFLIQYYNGEERAKGNILERFSAQQFPDLHSELNLSSLELGDSALYFCASSVQGAGGRSYGYTFGSGTRLTVV.

This clone was detected only once. The J gene is TRBJ2-5, the V gene TRBV5-1; 8 nucleotides match TRBD1. With V trimmed by 0 bases and J by 5 bases, 6 bases remained unmatched. Germline V gene lookup returns CDR1 SGHRS and CDR2 YFSETQ. This CDR3 has 15 amino acids. The CDR3 here is CASSLGGTGRETQYF. The CDR3 DNA sequence: TGCGCCAGCAGCTTGGGGGGGACAGGCAGGGAGACCCAGTACTTC. The variable domain in full, with the rest retrieved from reference TRBV5-1 and TRBJ2-5, is KAGVTQTPRYLIKTRGQQVTLSCSPISGHRSVSWYQQTPGQGLQFLFEYFSETQRNKGNFPGRFSGRQFSNSRSEMNVSTLELGDSALYLCASSLGGTGRETQYFGPGTRLLVL.

V usage is TRBV5-4 and J usage is TRBJ2-7, with 11 nucleotides matching TRBD1. V shed 3 bases, J shed 5 bases, and the junction held 7 bases outside the gene matches. Germline V CDR1 and CDR2: SGHNT, YYREEE (reference sequence). The CDR3 has 15 amino acids. DNA of the CDR3: TGTGCCAGCAGCTCTACGGGACAGGGGGAACACGAGCAGTACTTC. It translates to CASSSTGQGEHEQYF.

The rearrangement joins TRBV7-2 to TRBJ1-2; the D gene is possibly TRBD1 (5 bases). Germline CDR1 SGHTA, CDR2 FQGNSA. CDR3 size: 12 residues. Trimming stripped 1 base from V and 8 bases from J, with 8 bases between. This CDR3 is CASSLDWGGYTF. CDR3 DNA: TGTGCCAGCAGCTTAGATTGGGGGGGCTACACCTTC.

A few counts support this clone. The chain carries TRBV16 and TRBJ1-1, with 8 bases identical to TRBD1. The ends lost 1 base at V and 0 bases at J; junction bases unmatched: 10. CDR1 is KGHSY and CDR2 is FQNENV in the germline V gene. The CDR3 loop spans 18 amino acids. The CDR3 region is CASSQLAGTGLMNTEAFF. CDR3 nucleotides: TGTGCCAGCAGCCAATTGGCCGGGACAGGCCTCATGAACACTGAAGCTTTCTTT.

This chain connects TRBV5-1 to TRBJ1-3, with TRBD1 as a possible D gene (5 bases). This CDR3 has 16 residues. Germline V gene lookup returns CDR1 SGHRS and CDR2 YFSETQ. Trimming took 4 bases from V and 3 from J, leaving 17 bases between them. CDR3 coding DNA: TGCGCCAGCAGCATCGATGGGGCATTAGGTGGAAACACCATATATTTT. Amino acids: CASSIDGALGGNTIYF. Full variable domain (missing parts from reference TRBV5-1 and TRBJ1-3): KAGVTQTPRYLIKTRGQQVTLSCSPISGHRSVSWYQQTPGQGLQFLFEYFSETQRNKGNFPGRFSGRQFSNSRSEMNVSTLELGDSALYLCASSIDGALGGNTIYFGEGSWLTVV.

The rearrangement joins TRBV10-3 to TRBJ2-2, with 9 bases aligning to TRBD1. The ends lost 6 bases at V and 1 base at J; junction bases unmatched: 6. Germline CDR1 and CDR2: ENHRY and SYGVKD. The CDR3 sequence is 16 residues long. This CDR3 is CAIRWGQGGNTGELFF. In DNA, the CDR3 is TGTGCCATCAGATGGGGACAGGGTGGGAACACCGGGGAGCTGTTTTTT.

This clone has just one count. This chain links TRBV2 with TRBJ2-1, with D perhaps TRBD1 (6 bases). Germline values: CDR1 SNHLY, CDR2 FYNNEI. V lost 6 bases to trimming and J lost 10 bases, with 13 bases between them. The CDR3 spans 12 residues. CDR3 residues: CASRYTTGEQFF. For the CDR3, the DNA is TGTGCCAGCAGATACACCACAGGGGAGCAGTTCTTC. Full variable domain (rest looked up from reference TRBV2 and TRBJ2-1): EPEVTQTPSHQVTQMGQEVILRCVPISNHLYFYWYRQILGQKVEFLVSFYNNEISEKSEIFDDQFSVERPDGSNFTLKIRSTKLEDSAMYFCASRYTTGEQFFGPGTRLTVL.

The chain recombines TRBV10-3 with TRBJ2-5; D might be TRBD1 (6 bases). The V end lost 9 bases, the J end lost 2 bases, and 13 bases lay between the germline ends. The CDR3 spans 13 residues. Germline values: CDR1 ENHRY, CDR2 SYGVKD. In DNA form, the CDR3 reads TGTGCCATTCAACAGGGTCTTCAAGAGACCCAGTACTTC. As protein: CAIQQGLQETQYF.

The CDR3 here is CAWSVGQGLSPTF. Written as DNA, the CDR3 is TGTGCCTGGAGTGTAGGGCAGGGTCTCAGTCCCACCTTC. This sequence joins TRBV30 and TRBJ1-2; tentatively, D is TRBD1 (5 bases). V lost 0 bases and J 13 bases, leaving 18 bases between the germline ends. Germline V gene data show CDR1 as GTSNPN and CDR2 as SVGIG (reference sequence). The CDR3 covers 13 residues.

In DNA, the CDR3 is TGTGCCAGCAGTGGACAGGGTGCGACGAATGAGCAGTTCTTC. Translated: CASSGQGATNEQFF. The chain joins TRBV2 to TRBJ2-1, with 7 bases lining up with TRBD1. The germline V gene encodes CDR1 SNHLY and CDR2 FYNNEI. The CDR3 length is 14 residues. Germline trimming cut 4 bases from V and 7 bases from J; bases unmatched to any gene: 7.

The chain is built from TRBV5-1 and TRBJ1-2, with 7 positions matching TRBD1. The CDR3 length is 16 residues. Germline V gives CDR1 SGHRS, CDR2 YFSETQ. The J segment lost 6 bases and the V segment lost 4 bases, leaving 15 bases of the junction unmatched. The CDR3 protein is CASSLLTGAGYDGYTF. CDR3 sequence (DNA): TGCGCCAGCAGCCTGCTTACAGGGGCAGGGTACGATGGCTACACCTTC. Full variable domain (outside the CDR3, taken from reference TRBV5-1 and TRBJ1-2): KAGVTQTPRYLIKTRGQQVTLSCSPISGHRSVSWYQQTPGQGLQFLFEYFSETQRNKGNFPGRFSGRQFSNSRSEMNVSTLELGDSALYLCASSLLTGAGYDGYTFGSGTRLTVV.

This chain links TRBV2 with TRBJ2-5; D call uncertain. Between the trimmed V and J ends, which lost 9 bases and 5 bases, there was a span of 10 bases. Germline V gene sequence: CDR1 SNHLY, CDR2 FYNNEI. The CDR3 sequence is 11 residues long. CDR3 sequence reads: CARHSGETQYF. Written as DNA, the CDR3 is TGTGCCAGACACTCCGGGGAGACCCAGTACTTC.

This clone has just one count. V and J are TRBV28 and TRBJ1-5, with 8 bases fitting TRBD1. The CDR3 totals 13 residues. The V gene end was trimmed by 8 bases and the J gene end by 6 bases; junction bases not matched to a gene: 6. The germline gives CDR1 MDHEN, CDR2 SYDVKM. CDR3 sequence (DNA): TGTGCCAGCGACAGGGGAATTGCTCAGCCCCAGCATTTT. Its protein is CASDRGIAQPQHF. Looking up the rest from reference TRBV28 and TRBJ1-5 gives the full variable domain: DVKVTQSSRYLVKRTGEKVFLECVQDMDHENMFWYRQDPGLGLRLIYFSYDVKMKEKGDIPEGYSVSREKKERFSLILESASTNQTSMYLCASDRGIAQPQHFGDGTRLSIL.